These T cell receptor beta chains were read from a single sample in a study of identical twins. MiXCR was run by TCRdb on the 5' RACE reads, yielding one entry per CDR3 protein. This sample has roughly 480,000 distinct CDR3 sequences, with about 24% found just once. In addition, the sample was reused for a study of T cells expressing NK-cell markers.

Sequencing was done on a sample of CD4+ T cells sorted from blood. These receptors were collected from a woman aged 18-29 years in good health. Both conserved end residues are part of each CDR3. A D gene is named only where the DNA matches it firmly. Clone size is given for some rows only: seen once, a few or many times, or a class if the clone is expanded.

D gene	V gene	clone size	J gene	CDR3 DNA	CDR3 protein
.	TRBV7-2	.	TRBJ2-7	TGTGCCAGCAGCGGCTGGATCACCTACGAGCAGTACTTC	CASSGWITYEQYF
.	TRBV7-2	.	TRBJ2-6	TGTGCCAGCAGCCCAGGTATACACTCTGGGGCCAACGTCCTGACTTTC	CASSPGIHSGANVLTF
.	TRBV20-1	.	TRBJ1-5	TGCAGTGCTAGCTCGGGACTCCCTAGCAATCAGCCCCAGCATTTT	CSASSGLPSNQPQHF
TRBD1	TRBV27	many	TRBJ2-7	TGTGCCAGCAGAAGTCCTCATGGACAGGGGGTTAACGAGCAGTACTTC	CASRSPHGQGVNEQYF
TRBD1	TRBV12-3/TRBV12-4	once	TRBJ1-6	TGTGCCAGCAGCCAAGACAGGGCGTATTCACCCCTCCACTTT	CASSQDRAYSPLHF
.	TRBV28	.	TRBJ1-1	TGTGCCAGCGGGGAGGGCACTGAAGCTTTCTTT	CASGEGTEAFF
.	TRBV9	few	TRBJ1-2	TGTGCCAGCAGCGTAGGACAGAGATATGGCTACACCTTC	CASSVGQRYGYTF
.	TRBV5-5	.	TRBJ2-7	TGTGCCAGCAGACAGGATACCCAGCAGTACTTC	CASRQDTQQYF
TRBD1	TRBV12-3/TRBV12-4	few	TRBJ2-3	TGTGCCAGCAGTTTTAGGAACAGGGGGCGCGCAGATACGCAGTATTTT	CASSFRNRGRADTQYF
.	TRBV20-1	many	TRBJ2-2	TGCAGTGCTAGCCGGGGGCCGAACACCGGGGAGCTGTTTTTT	CSASRGPNTGELFF
TRBD2	TRBV5-6	.	TRBJ2-1	TGTGCCAGCAGCTCCCAGAGCGGGGGGCGCTCCAATGAGCAGTTCTTC	CASSSQSGGRSNEQFF
.	TRBV12-3/TRBV12-4	few	TRBJ2-3	TGTGCCAGCAGTTTTGCTCCCAGCGGGACAGATACGCAGTATTTT	CASSFAPSGTDTQYF
TRBD1	TRBV20-1	many	TRBJ1-1	TGCAGTGCTAGAAAGGGGGCCATGAACACTGAAGCTTTCTTT	CSARKGAMNTEAFF
.	TRBV5-5	.	TRBJ2-3	TGTGCCAGCAGCTTCCGAGATTTCACAGATACGCAGTATTTT	CASSFRDFTDTQYF
TRBD2	TRBV10-1	.	TRBJ2-1	TGCGCCAGCAGTGAGAGACTAGCGGGGGTTAATGAGCAGTTCTTC	CASSERLAGVNEQFF
TRBD2	TRBV5-1	.	TRBJ2-1	TGCGCCAGCAGCGGGCTAGCGGGGAGCCACAATGAGCAGTTCTTC	CASSGLAGSHNEQFF
TRBD2	TRBV4-1	.	TRBJ2-1	TGCGCCAGCACCACCGGGACTAGCGGGAGAAATGAGCAGTTCTTC	CASTTGTSGRNEQFF
.	TRBV11-2	once	TRBJ2-7	TGTGCCAGCACAAAGGGGACCCCCCTCGAGCAGTACTTC	CASTKGTPLEQYF
.	TRBV25-1	many	TRBJ2-1	TGTGCCAGCAGTGACGGGACGGTGGATCCTTCAGGCATTGAGCAGTTCTTC	CASSDGTVDPSGIEQFF
.	TRBV20-1	.	TRBJ2-1	TGCAGTGCAAGGCGCCGGGACTACAATGAGCAGTTCTTC	CSARRRDYNEQFF
TRBD2	TRBV20-1	.	TRBJ2-7	TGCAGTGCGATCGTAGCGGGAGTGAGGGAGCAGTACTTC	CSAIVAGVREQYF
TRBD2	TRBV5-5	.	TRBJ2-3	TGTGCCAGCAGCTTATGGGGGAGGGCCGCAGATACGCAGTATTTT	CASSLWGRAADTQYF
TRBD1	TRBV3-1	.	TRBJ2-3	TGTGCCAGCAGCCAAAGGGGGCTGTTAAGCACAGATACGCAGTATTTT	CASSQRGLLSTDTQYF
TRBD2	TRBV7-2	.	TRBJ2-7	TGTGCCAGCAGCTACGAACTAGCGGGCTACGAGCAGTACTTC	CASSYELAGYEQYF
TRBD1	TRBV20-1	few	TRBJ2-2	TGCAGTGCTAGAAAAGGGGGCAACACCGGGGAGCTGTTTTTT	CSARKGGNTGELFF
.	TRBV4-3	few	TRBJ2-3	TGCGCCAGCAGCCTTTCGCGGGACGCCGATACGCAGTATTTT	CASSLSRDADTQYF
TRBD1	TRBV6-1	.	TRBJ1-6	TGTGCCAGCTCCGGGACAGGGAATTCACCCCTCCACTTT	CASSGTGNSPLHF
.	TRBV27	few	TRBJ1-4	TGTGCCAGCAGGATAACAGGGATTGGTGAAAAACTGTTTTTT	CASRITGIGEKLFF
TRBD2	TRBV29-1	few	TRBJ2-1	TGCAGCGTTGATATTGGTACTAGCGGGAGGTACAATGAGCAGTTCTTC	CSVDIGTSGRYNEQFF
.	TRBV7-6	few	TRBJ2-1	TGTGCCAGCAGCTTATATCACCGGTCTGCGGGACAGACCGGACGATCACAGCAGTTCTTC	CASSLYHRSAGQTGRSQQFF
TRBD2	TRBV7-9	.	TRBJ2-7	TGTGCCAGCAGCTTAGGGGCGGGGGTAGTCCACGAGCAGTACTTC	CASSLGAGVVHEQYF
TRBD2	TRBV12-3/TRBV12-4	.	TRBJ2-3	TGTGCCAGCAGTCCTACTAGCGGGAGAGATACGCAGTATTTT	CASSPTSGRDTQYF
.	TRBV28	.	TRBJ1-1	TGTGCCAGCAGTTTAGAACAGCTGAACACTGAAGCTTTCTTT	CASSLEQLNTEAFF
TRBD1	TRBV12-3/TRBV12-4	.	TRBJ2-5	TGTGCCAGCAGTTTCTCGGGACAGGGCCAAGAGACCCAGTACTTC	CASSFSGQGQETQYF
.	TRBV6-5	.	TRBJ1-5	TGTGCCAGCAGTTACCTGGACGGACTAGGGCCCCAGCATTTT	CASSYLDGLGPQHF
.	TRBV6-2/TRBV6-3	.	TRBJ1-2	TGTGCCAGCAGTTACCGCAGATACTATGGCTACACCTTC	CASSYRRYYGYTF
.	TRBV20-1	few	TRBJ2-7	TGCAGTGCCGGCTCGGTTGGGGAGCAGTACTTC	CSAGSVGEQYF
.	TRBV12-3/TRBV12-4	many	TRBJ2-3	TGTGCCAGCAGTTCACACAGCACAGATACGCAGTATTTT	CASSSHSTDTQYF
.	TRBV7-2	once	TRBJ1-2	TGTGCCAGCAGCCGCGGCAAGGCCACGCTTTATGGCTACACCTTC	CASSRGKATLYGYTF
TRBD2	TRBV7-2	.	TRBJ2-5	TGTGCCAGCAGCCCCCCAGCGGGGGCGCAAGAGACCCAGTACTTC	CASSPPAGAQETQYF
.	TRBV21-1	.	TRBJ2-1	TGTGCCAGCAGCAAAGATTCCCCAGGGTACAATGAGCAGTTCTTC	CASSKDSPGYNEQFF
TRBD2	TRBV12-3/TRBV12-4	few	TRBJ2-7	TGTGCCAGCAGTTTTCCCAAACTAGCGGGACCCAACGAGCAGTACTTC	CASSFPKLAGPNEQYF
.	TRBV6-1	.	TRBJ2-1	TGTGCCAGCAGAGAGACAGGGAGGAATGAGCAGTTCTTC	CASRETGRNEQFF
.	TRBV12-3/TRBV12-4	.	TRBJ2-7	TGTGCCAGCAGTTTATTGGGTAGTGAGCAGTACTTC	CASSLLGSEQYF
TRBD2	TRBV12-3/TRBV12-4	.	TRBJ2-4	TGTGCCAGCAGAGGGACTAGCGTTCTAGCCAAAAACATTCAGTACTTC	CASRGTSVLAKNIQYF
TRBD2	TRBV29-1	.	TRBJ2-5	TGCAGCGTTGCGGGGACTAGCGGGGGCCACGAAGAGACCCAGTACTTC	CSVAGTSGGHEETQYF
.	TRBV7-8	.	TRBJ1-6	TGTGCCAGCAGTTACAGAGTCTCACCCCTCCACTTT	CASSYRVSPLHF
TRBD2	TRBV12-3/TRBV12-4	.	TRBJ2-2	TGTGCCAGCAGTGGGACTACGACCGGGGAGCTGTTTTTT	CASSGTTTGELFF
.	TRBV6-5	.	TRBJ1-1	TGTGCCAGCAGTTACTCGAGGCAGAACACTGAAGCTTTCTTT	CASSYSRQNTEAFF
.	TRBV7-8	.	TRBJ2-7	TGTGCCAGCAGCCTCTTCCCGGACAGTACCTACGAGCAGTACTTC	CASSLFPDSTYEQYF
TRBD2	TRBV20-1	few	TRBJ2-5	TGCAGTGCCGTCGCTAGCGGGGGGTCCTCAAGAGAGACCCAGTACTTC	CSAVASGGSSRETQYF
.	TRBV5-5	.	TRBJ1-1	TGTGCCAGCAGCTTGGATATGGAAACTGAAGCTTTCTTT	CASSLDMETEAFF
TRBD1	TRBV6-1	few	TRBJ2-1	TGTGCCAGCGGGGACAGACTAACCAATGAGCAGTTCTTC	CASGDRLTNEQFF
TRBD2	TRBV20-1	.	TRBJ2-7	TGCAGTGCCCAGCCCCTAGCGGGGGCCTACGAGCAGTACTTC	CSAQPLAGAYEQYF
.	TRBV10-2	.	TRBJ2-1	TGCGCCAGCAGTGGTCGGTTCTACAATGAGCAGTTCTTC	CASSGRFYNEQFF
.	TRBV6-5	few	TRBJ2-1	TGTGCCAGCAGTTATAACAAGAGGAATGAGCAGTTCTTC	CASSYNKRNEQFF
.	TRBV5-1	few	TRBJ2-7	TGCGCCAGCAGCTTGGAGGGAGCTACCTACGAGCAGTACTTC	CASSLEGATYEQYF
TRBD2	TRBV12-3/TRBV12-4	few	TRBJ2-2	TGTGCCAGCAGCCCTGGGAGCGGGGGGGGCACCGGGGAGCTGTTTTTT	CASSPGSGGGTGELFF
.	TRBV12-3/TRBV12-4	many	TRBJ1-4	TGTGCCAGCAGTTTCCGGCAGGGTGGTGGTGAAAAACTGTTTTTT	CASSFRQGGGEKLFF